Below, 3 T cell receptor beta chains from the same sample are listed, as sequenced in a study of shared clonotypes between healthy human individuals. Profiling relied on immunoSEQ multiplex PCR, and the TCRdb table lists in-frame clones only, not all of them. The sample records fewer than 600,000 clones, around 77% being singletons. Sequencing used PBMCs. Receptors originate from a woman between 40 and 55 years old in good health. Some clones in this sample may be carry-over from other donors' samples.

This clone was observed once. The chain uses TRBV7-8 and TRBJ2-7, with 10 bases matching TRBD2. Trimming removed 7 bases from V and 3 bases from J; junction bases left unmatched: 6. The CDR3 contains 14 residues. Germline V CDR1 and CDR2: SGHVS, FQNEAQ. In DNA, the CDR3 is TGTGCCAGCACTCCGGGACTAGCGCGCTACGAGCAGTACTTC. This encodes CASTPGLARYEQYF.

In the case of this clone: This likely reflects a read error, since a far larger clone is one base away. Distinct nucleotide sequences in the sample also encode this CDR3. J is TRBJ1-1 and V is TRBV10-2, with 7 positions matching TRBD1. V trimming: 5 bases; J trimming: 5 bases; junction bases outside the gene matches: 5. This CDR3 spans 13 amino acids. Germline CDR1 WSHSY, CDR2 SAAADI. The CDR3 loop is CASSPTGNTEAFF. For the CDR3, the DNA is TGCGCCAGCAGTCCGACAGGGAATACTGAAGCTTTCTTT.

This chain joins TRBV6-1 and TRBJ2-7; tentatively, D is TRBD1 (6 bases). Germline V gene lookup returns CDR1 MNHNS and CDR2 SASEGT. The CDR3 sequence is 16 residues long. Trimming stripped 3 bases from V and 3 bases from J, with 18 bases between. In DNA form, the CDR3 reads TGTGCCAGCAGTGAGGGGGCAGACAGAAGGTACTACGAGCAGTACTTC. It specifies CASSEGADRRYYEQYF.